Listed below are T cell receptor beta chains from one sample, sequenced in a study of OX40 agonist ivuxolimab in advanced cancers. Sequencing used immunoSEQ multiplex PCR; TCRdb keeps in-frame clones, though not all of them. The profile shows about 77,000 clones, more than 70% of them singletons. This specimen was CD4+ or CD8+ T cells sorted from blood, taken in a trial of the OX40 agonist ivuxolimab. The receptor source for this set is an adult with an advanced solid tumor such as melanoma, head and neck, liver or kidney cancer. The CDR3 runs from the conserved cysteine through the conserved F or W. The D gene is left open where the match is weak. Rows may omit the clone size; those that give it use once, few, many or a size class.

D	J	V	size	CDR3	DNA
TRBD2	TRBJ2-1	TRBV2	-	CASSERGTSLNEQFF	TGTGCCAGCAGTGAACGAGGGACTAGCTTAAATGAGCAGTTCTTC
-	TRBJ2-3	TRBV7-2	-	CASSVGRAGADTQYF	TGTGCCAGCAGCGTAGGCAGGGCTGGGGCAGATACGCAGTATTTT
-	TRBJ2-5	TRBV29-1	once	CSVAIAVGETQYF	TGCAGCGTTGCCATAGCGGTCGGGGAAACCCAGTACTTC
-	TRBJ2-1	TRBV2	-	CASRPRPWLTDNEQFF	TGTGCCAGCAGACCCCGCCCTTGGTTGACGGACAATGAGCAGTTCTTC
-	TRBJ1-3	TRBV7-2	-	CASSLASRVSGNTIYF	TGTGCCAGCAGCTTAGCATCTCGGGTCTCTGGAAACACCATATATTTT
-	TRBJ1-2	TRBV9	once	CASSRRTENYGYTF	TGTGCCAGCAGCAGACGGACAGAAAACTATGGCTACACCTTC
-	TRBJ2-5	TRBV19	few	CASTPQWRLQETQYF	TGTGCCAGTACCCCTCAATGGCGGCTCCAAGAGACCCAGTACTTC
TRBD2	TRBJ2-3	TRBV5-5	once	CASSLYGGRTDTQYF	TGTGCCAGCAGCTTGTATGGCGGGAGAACAGATACGCAGTATTTT
-	TRBJ1-2	TRBV5-1	-	CASRPSQAGTNYGYTF	TGCGCCAGCAGGCCATCCCAGGCCGGGACTAACTATGGCTACACCTTC
TRBD2	TRBJ2-1	TRBV6-1	-	CASSGSGSYNEQFF	TGTGCCAGCAGTGGTAGCGGGAGCTACAATGAGCAGTTCTTC
-	TRBJ1-2	TRBV7-6	-	CASSLGRIGGGYTF	TGTGCCAGCAGCTTAGGGAGGATTGGTGGTGGCTACACCTTC
TRBD2	TRBJ2-3	TRBV6-5	-	CASSSRLASTQYF	TGTGCCAGCAGTTCTAGACTAGCCTCCACGCAGTATTTT
TRBD1	TRBJ2-3	TRBV19	few	CASSTDRALTDTQYF	TGTGCCAGTAGTACAGACAGGGCTCTCACAGATACGCAGTATTTT
-	TRBJ1-5	TRBV7-2	-	CASSPVFDQPQHF	TGTGCCAGCAGCCCAGTCTTCGACCAGCCCCAGCATTTT
TRBD1	TRBJ1-4	TRBV30	-	CAWSGQGGNEKLFF	TGTGCCTGGAGTGGACAGGGAGGTAATGAAAAACTGTTTTTT
-	TRBJ1-5	TRBV27	-	CASSLEAEQPQHF	TGTGCCAGCAGTTTAGAGGCGGAGCAGCCCCAGCATTTT
TRBD2	TRBJ2-3	TRBV7-8	-	CASRPGGRTDTQYF	TGTGCCAGCAGGCCGGGGGGAAGGACAGATACGCAGTATTTT
-	TRBJ1-2	TRBV28	-	CASSAMPAGYTF	TGTGCCAGCTCTGCCATGCCTGCTGGCTACACCTTC